This TCR beta chain was sequenced for a study of cytomegalovirus exposure and HLA in healthy donors (dated by TCRdb to about 2017). With respect to the entire study: According to an earlier analysis of 587 of the donors, about 179 million T cells yielded 120 million or so unique TCR beta sequences and about 300 Gb of sequence data. About 330 gigabases of sequencing data and roughly 80 million unique TCR sequences made up an early release that covered several hundred HLA-typed donors. Among the roughly 370 genotyped donors, around 81% belonged to the genetic ancestry cluster associated with self-reported Caucasian donors. The study aimed to test whether cataloging public T cell receptors could reveal signatures of past pathogen exposure. The study profiled the T cell repertoires of fewer than 850 subjects by immunosequencing and related them to cytomegalovirus serostatus. A separate validation cohort of roughly 110 different subjects was used in addition to the 666-subject first cohort. To predict cytomegalovirus infection status, the study brought together high-throughput TCR immunosequencing, statistical association of individual TCRs with disease status, and machine learning. To study patterns of TCR occurrence, a later analysis re-analyzed previously published TCR beta repertoires from hundreds of donors and added high-resolution HLA genotyping. In the later analysis, no new phenotypic data were used to find candidate immune exposures; instead, reliance was placed on TCR beta sequences and their occurrence across donors. To decide whether each TCR beta V gene segment behaved as functional or pseudogenic, an earlier analysis of fewer than 750 of the donors relied on high-throughput TCR beta sequencing. Donor age, sex, ethnicity and CMV serostatus were compiled alongside the repertoire data. A later genetic analysis took genome-wide SNP genotypes for about 55% of the roughly 670 donors and used that subset as a discovery cohort. Every discovery cohort repertoire had been produced on one sequencing platform. Class I and class II HLA loci were covered by the typing at four-digit resolution. The number of typed donors differed by locus: about 620-640 for A, B, C, DRB1 and DQB1; 500 to 550 for DQA1; around 580 for DPA1; and roughly 450 for DPB1. A few DR-DQ haplotypes were treated as single units for association and clustering because of strong linkage in the cohort. Across around 400 genotyped donors of the cohort, an average of roughly 250,000 unique TCR beta nucleotide sequences per donor were sequenced, and 15% to 20% of those sequences were non-productive.

Broader findings and caveats from the paper: According to the authors, the approach could potentially be generalized to other disease states and immunological phenotypes. A further reported finding was that TCR beta sequences accurately predicted the HLA-A and HLA-B alleles for most subjects in the first cohort. Because some donors lacked HLA typing at each locus, the association tests relied only on the typed subset. Immune exposure information for the cohort was limited to CMV serostatus. Roughly uniform sequencing depth across donors was assumed in presence/absence analyses, although this assumption may not hold. Linkage disequilibrium might explain the correlated functional status among segregating V segments, but an unknown experimental factor could not be ruled out. In a later analysis, TCR association rates were found to vary across HLA loci, with the most associated TCRs seen for DRB1 alleles and the fewest for HLA-C alleles. The 87-base-pair reads could not distinguish some IMGT-functional V segments, including TRBV6-2 and TRBV6-3, so those segments were excluded. The classifier was reported to diagnose cytomegalovirus status with high specificity and sensitivity in both the original cohort and the validation cohort. According to a later genetic analysis, donors in an Asian-associated ancestry cluster had fewer N-insertions in productive TCRs than the roughly 700-donor mean. The cohort was sequenced for TCR beta chains only, and without alpha or paired-chain data the features that could be detected were limited. A later analysis found that HLA-associated TCR beta chains were more clonally expanded and had lower generation probabilities than equally common non-associated chains. In the study, around 150 TCR beta chains were listed as associated with cytomegalovirus. The sequencing pipeline was judged likely to have produced a cluster of highly shared sequence variants as a technical artifact. Assigning TCR associations to individual alleles was difficult when HLA alleles, especially DR and DQ, strongly co-occurred. A later analysis reported that several top co-occurrence clusters appeared linked to parvovirus B19, influenza, CMV and Epstein-Barr virus. The earlier analysis of a few hundred of the donors excluded approximately 17 rarely observed V segments, including chromosome 9 orphons, because counts were too low. According to a later analysis, most CMV-associated TCR beta chains appeared to be HLA-restricted, and the HLA associations seemed to be driven largely by CMV exposure. An association between a missense DCLRE1C variant and V-gene and J-gene trimming of TCR beta chains was found in a later genetic analysis and replicated in an independent cohort. In an earlier analysis of more than 450 of the donors, most TCR beta V segments were observed in productive rearrangements about 90% or about 30% of the time, broadly matching IMGT annotations. In a later analysis, 16,951 TCR beta sequences were associated with specific HLA alleles at a false discovery rate of 0.05. Most TCR sequences were observed very rarely across donors, whereas some public TCRs were present in many individuals. In vitro tests confirmed that a few of the cytomegalovirus-associated TCR beta chains recognize cytomegalovirus antigens.

The method behind the library was the immunoSEQ multiplex PCR assay. For the multiplex PCR, a mixture combining 60 forward primers for TCR Vbeta segments and 13 reverse primers for TCR Jbeta segments was used. A multiplex PCR assay on genomic DNA amplified the CDR3 region of rearranged TCR beta genes. On the Illumina HiSeq System, the amplified TCR beta libraries were sequenced as 87-base-pair reads. As for how the authors treated the data: A later analysis tallied around 80 million unique TCR beta chains across the 666 repertoires, and approximately 9.9 million of those chains were shared by two or more donors. A nearest-neighbor algorithm error-corrected the raw reads and collapsed the reads into unique sequences, merging closely related sequences to remove PCR and sequencing errors. To assign V, D and J gene segments, CDR3 sequences were aligned to IMGT reference sequences. For a sequence to be retained, a match of at least six nucleotides was required to both a V gene segment and a J gene segment. A rearrangement was called productive if the CDR3 had no stop codons and remained in frame with V and J, and every other rearrangement was called non-productive. Following IMGT convention, CDR3 was defined as the stretch from the second conserved V-encoded cysteine up to the conserved J-encoded phenylalanine. The earlier analysis of approximately 590 of the donors excluded any sequence lacking an unambiguous match to a single V gene segment. An earlier analysis of several hundred of the donors called V segments functional above 56.7% productive rearrangements and segregating when the between-donor standard deviation exceeded 5%. To diagnose cytomegalovirus status from the catalog of TCR beta chain sequences, a statistical classification framework was built. V and J gene assignment, in a later analysis, came from comparing TCR nucleotide sequences with IMGT/GENE-DB human TR gene sequences. The TCRdist pipeline was used in a later analysis to assign CDR3 sequences and most-parsimonious VDJ recombination scenarios. In a later analysis, every TCR beta chain was defined by the combination of its CDR3 amino acid sequence and its V-gene family, and reads without a unique V-gene family were dropped. As a way to deal with suspected cross-contamination and a sequencing artifact, a later analysis dropped over 550 nucleotide sequences that were highly shared and had low generation probability. For each public chain, a later analysis derived a clonal expansion index from normalized ranks of inferred template counts within each repertoire. Generation probabilities in a later analysis came from a VDJ recombination model fitted to out-of-frame rearrangements, and those results were checked against IGoR. Hypergeometric tests were used in a later analysis to score TCR-TCR, TCR-HLA and TCR-CMV co-occurrence, with a repertoire-size bias correction applied to the TCR pairs. A later analysis estimated false discovery rates by permuting HLA or CMV assignments 20 times. A later analysis grouped co-occurring TCRs with DBSCAN, adding TCRdist sequence similarity when clustering within HLA-allele-positive subsets. Repertoires with fewer than 30,000 or more than 120,000 public chains were left out of co-occurrence clustering, as were several repertoires with anomalous nucleotide sharing. TCRdb retrieved this table from immuneACCESS and kept in-frame rearrangements only. Not all clones are present; in checked studies, unresolved V genes account for under half, and no reason is known for the remainder. V and J calls plus clone size are reproduced from that table; the DNA served to infer D and trimming. This specimen's table enumerates approximately 110,000 clones. The top ten hold 0.55% to 0.6% of the sample.

Trimming takes 1 base from V and 1 base from J, and the germline ends sit 10 bases apart. The germline V gene specifies MGHDK as CDR1 and SYGVNS as CDR2. Measured from the cysteine to the phenylalanine, the CDR3 is 15 residues long. Of all the DNA, just the CDR3 is kept, 45 bases in frame from base 1. Remarks on this clone: Its antigen is currently not known.

The cohort consisted of hundreds of healthy bone marrow donors. All cohort members were sampled while nominally healthy, although unrecorded immune exposures were likely present. The donor tested CMV seronegative and was one of the 352 seronegative cohort members. Each donor provided a peripheral blood sample, and peripheral blood mononuclear cells were used for TCR beta sequencing. Genomic DNA extraction from the blood cell samples was performed with the Qiagen DNeasy Blood Extraction Kit. The sample taken for sequencing was PBMCs. Rearrangement joined TRBV25-1 to TRBJ1-1, with an unclear D gene assignment. This clonotype was sampled from a man aged 45-60 years in good health and CMV-seronegative. The encoded CDR3 is CASSEWRGPNTEAFF. The DNA sequence is TGTGCCAGCAGTGAATGGCGCGGGCCGAACACTGAAGCTTTCTTT.